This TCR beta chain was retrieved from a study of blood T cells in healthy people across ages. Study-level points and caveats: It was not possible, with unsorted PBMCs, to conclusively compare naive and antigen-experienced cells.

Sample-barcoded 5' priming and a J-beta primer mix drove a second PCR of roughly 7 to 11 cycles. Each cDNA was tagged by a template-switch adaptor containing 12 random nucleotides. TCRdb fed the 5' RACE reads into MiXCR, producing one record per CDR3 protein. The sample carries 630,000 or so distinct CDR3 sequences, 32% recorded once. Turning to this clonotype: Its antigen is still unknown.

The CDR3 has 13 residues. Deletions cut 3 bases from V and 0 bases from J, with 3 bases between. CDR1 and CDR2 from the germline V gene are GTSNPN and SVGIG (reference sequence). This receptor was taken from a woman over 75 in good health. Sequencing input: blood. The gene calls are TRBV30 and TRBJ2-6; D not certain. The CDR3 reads CAWRSSGANVLTF. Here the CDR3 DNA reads TGTGCCTGGAGGTCCTCTGGGGCCAACGTCCTGACTTTC.